Listed below are T cell receptor beta chains from one sample, sequenced in a study of blood T cell repertoires in COVID-19. Data came from immunoSEQ multiplex PCR; TCRdb stores just in-frame clones and leaves some out. The sample has 200,000 to 300,000 clones; more than 75% are singletons. The sample comprised peripheral blood. The receptors shown here come from a woman aged 60-75 years with COVID-19, enrolled during active disease. The CDR3 runs from the conserved cysteine through the conserved F or W. Fields, in order: clone size, D gene, J gene, V gene, CDR3 protein, CDR3 DNA. A D gene is named only where the DNA matches it firmly. Rows give clone size only sometimes, using once, few, many, or a class for an expanded clone.

>-|TRBD2|TRBJ2-1|TRBV6-5
CASSYASGANNEQFF
TGTGCCAGCAGTTACGCTAGCGGGGCAAACAATGAGCAGTTCTTC
>once|-|TRBJ1-2|TRBV6-2/TRBV6-3
CASSYPRTRLQYGYTF
TGTGCCAGCAGTTACCCGAGAACCCGACTTCAGTATGGCTACACCTTC
>-|-|TRBJ1-2|TRBV5-1
CASSTQGIRGYTF
TGCGCCAGCAGCACCCAGGGTATTCGTGGCTACACCTTC
>once|-|TRBJ1-1|TRBV19
CASRPPTGLMNTEAFF
TGTGCCAGTAGACCTCCGACAGGTCTCATGAACACTGAAGCTTTCTTT
>-|TRBD2|TRBJ2-1|TRBV9
CASSGIVTSGKDEQFF
TGTGCCAGCAGCGGGATCGTGACTAGCGGGAAGGATGAGCAGTTCTTC
>-|TRBD1|TRBJ1-2|TRBV5-1
CASSLEGQGVSGYTF
TGCGCCAGCAGCTTGGAGGGACAGGGCGTTTCTGGCTACACCTTC
>-|TRBD1|TRBJ2-7|TRBV7-2
CASSLQGQGDYEQYF
TGTGCCAGCAGCTTACAGGGACAGGGAGATTACGAGCAGTACTTC
>-|-|TRBJ2-5|TRBV6-6
CASSYGGSWETQYF
TGTGCCAGCAGTTACGGGGGGAGTTGGGAGACCCAGTACTTC
>few|-|TRBJ1-5|TRBV4-1
CASSLERLQPQHF
TGCGCCAGCAGCCTAGAGCGGCTCCAGCCCCAGCATTTT
>-|-|TRBJ2-1|TRBV14
CASSRRLRLGDNEQFF
TGTGCCAGCAGCCGAAGACTCCGCTTAGGCGACAATGAGCAGTTCTTC
>-|TRBD1|TRBJ1-4|TRBV19
CASSTGGNEKLFF
TGTGCCAGTAGTACAGGGGGTAATGAAAAACTGTTTTTT
>few|-|TRBJ1-4|TRBV19
CASTESVEVEKLFF
TGTGCCAGTACAGAATCGGTGGAGGTTGAAAAACTGTTTTTT
>-|TRBD2|TRBJ2-4|TRBV5-1
CASSLAGGRAVENIQYF
TGCGCCAGCAGCTTGGCCGGTGGGAGGGCCGTCGAAAACATTCAGTACTTC
>-|TRBD2|TRBJ2-3|TRBV28
CASSFSRREVSLDTQYF
TGTGCCAGCAGTTTTTCTCGGCGGGAGGTCAGCCTAGATACGCAGTATTTT
>-|-|TRBJ1-1|TRBV21-1
CARSAFKGGQGFLSAEAFF
TGTGCCAGGAGCGCCTTTAAAGGGGGACAGGGTTTTTTGAGCGCTGAAGCTTTCTTT
>-|-|TRBJ1-5|TRBV7-2
CASSLVGVSDQPQHF
TGTGCCAGCAGCTTAGTTGGAGTATCGGATCAGCCCCAGCATTTT
>-|TRBD2|TRBJ2-1|TRBV27
CASSPGSGRVSNEQFF
TGTGCCAGCAGTCCCGGAAGCGGGAGGGTGAGTAATGAGCAGTTCTTC
>-|TRBD1|TRBJ1-4|TRBV6-5
CASSYTPQGAGEKLFF
TGTGCCAGCAGTTACACCCCACAGGGGGCTGGGGAAAAACTGTTTTTT
>-|-|TRBJ2-6|TRBV5-1
CASSLEGVGANVLTF
TGCGCCAGCAGCTTGGAGGGAGTTGGGGCCAACGTCCTGACTTTC
>few|-|TRBJ1-6|TRBV30
CAWTVKGYYNSPLHF
TGTGCCTGGACCGTTAAGGGGTACTATAATTCACCCCTCCACTTT
>-|TRBD2|TRBJ2-5|TRBV7-6
CASSQGLAGSGYQETQYF
TGTGCCAGCAGCCAGGGACTAGCGGGCTCGGGGTACCAAGAGACCCAGTACTTC
>-|-|TRBJ2-7|TRBV5-1
CASSSNHGGIYEQYF
TGCGCCAGCAGCTCAAACCATGGGGGGATTTACGAGCAGTACTTC
>-|TRBD2|TRBJ2-1|TRBV6-5
CASSYSRLAGGYEQFF
TGTGCCAGCAGTTACTCGAGGCTAGCGGGAGGGTATGAGCAGTTCTTC
>-|TRBD1|TRBJ1-2|TRBV6-6
CASRKPRGPGYTF
TGTGCCAGCAGGAAACCCAGGGGGCCTGGCTACACCTTC
>-|TRBD2|TRBJ2-3|TRBV5-1
CASSPLAGDTQYF
TGCGCCAGCAGCCCTCTAGCGGGAGATACGCAGTATTTT
>once|TRBD2|TRBJ2-2|TRBV4-2
CASSQTNRGLAGDTGELFF
TGTGCCAGCAGCCAGACAAACCGTGGGCTAGCGGGAGATACCGGGGAGCTGTTTTTT
>-|-|TRBJ1-5|TRBV15
CATSRGAQGWFGQPQHF
TGTGCCACCAGCAGAGGGGCTCAGGGGTGGTTCGGTCAGCCCCAGCATTTT
>-|-|TRBJ2-3|TRBV20-1
CSASGDISHVDTQYF
TGCAGTGCTAGTGGGGACATAAGTCACGTAGATACGCAGTATTTT
>-|-|TRBJ1-5|TRBV12-3/TRBV12-4
CASSLAGNQPQHF
TGTGCCAGCAGTTTGGCGGGCAATCAGCCCCAGCATTTT
>few|-|TRBJ2-1|TRBV5-1
CASSLAGSSYNEQFF
TGCGCCAGCAGCTTGGCGGGGAGCTCCTACAATGAGCAGTTCTTC
>-|TRBD1|TRBJ1-6|TRBV3-1/TRBV3-2
CASSQGRTGWGSPLHF
TGTGCCAGCAGCCAAGGGAGGACAGGGTGGGGTTCACCCCTCCACTTT
>-|-|TRBJ2-7|TRBV15
CATSRDLGGAGEQYF
TGTGCCACCAGCAGAGATCTAGGGGGGGCGGGAGAGCAGTACTTC
>-|-|TRBJ1-1|TRBV5-1
CASSLALGPNTEAFF
TGCGCCAGCAGCTTGGCTTTGGGGCCGAACACTGAAGCTTTCTTT
>-|TRBD1|TRBJ1-5|TRBV7-9
CASSLAWQGEANQPQHF
TGTGCCAGCAGCTTAGCGTGGCAGGGGGAGGCAAATCAGCCCCAGCATTTT
>-|TRBD1|TRBJ2-7|TRBV5-6
CASSFIRTGGSEQYF
TGTGCCAGCAGCTTTATCAGGACAGGGGGGTCCGAGCAGTACTTC
>-|-|TRBJ2-7|TRBV7-8
CASSPGAGGYEQYF
TGTGCCAGCAGCCCGGGGGCAGGGGGTTACGAGCAGTACTTC
>-|-|TRBJ1-4|TRBV5-1
CASSLGVQEGLNEKLFF
TGCGCCAGCAGCTTGGGTGTCCAAGAGGGCCTTAATGAAAAACTGTTTTTT
>few|-|TRBJ1-1|TRBV28
CASPGRTEAFF
TGTGCCAGCCCGGGGAGGACTGAAGCTTTCTTT
>once|-|TRBJ1-2|TRBV6-2/TRBV6-3
CASSYASGVYYGYTF
TGTGCCAGCAGTTACGCCTCAGGGGTTTACTATGGCTACACCTTC
>-|TRBD2|TRBJ2-1|TRBV23-1
CASSQQGALTSGRMGYNEQFF
TGCGCCAGCAGTCAACAGGGGGCCCTGACTAGCGGGAGGATGGGTTACAATGAGCAGTTCTTC
>-|TRBD1|TRBJ2-6|TRBV27
CASSLGAGGYSGANVLTF
TGTGCCAGCAGTTTAGGGGCAGGGGGTTACTCTGGGGCCAACGTCCTGACTTTC
>-|-|TRBJ2-5|TRBV6-5
CASSLGLNQETQYF
TGTGCCAGCAGTCTAGGACTCAACCAAGAGACCCAGTACTTC